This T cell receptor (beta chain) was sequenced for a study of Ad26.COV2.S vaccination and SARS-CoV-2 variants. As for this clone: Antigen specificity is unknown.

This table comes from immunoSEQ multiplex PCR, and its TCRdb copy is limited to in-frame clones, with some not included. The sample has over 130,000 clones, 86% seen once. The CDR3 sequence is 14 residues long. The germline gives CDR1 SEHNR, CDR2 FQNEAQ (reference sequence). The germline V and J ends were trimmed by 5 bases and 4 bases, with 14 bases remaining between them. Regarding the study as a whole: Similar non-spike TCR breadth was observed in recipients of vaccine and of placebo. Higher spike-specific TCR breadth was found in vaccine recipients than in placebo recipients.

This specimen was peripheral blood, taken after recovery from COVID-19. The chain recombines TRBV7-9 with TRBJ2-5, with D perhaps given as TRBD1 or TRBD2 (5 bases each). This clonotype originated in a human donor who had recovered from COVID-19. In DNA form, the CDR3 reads TGTGCCAGCAGCCGAGACCAGGGACCAGAGACCCAGTACTTC. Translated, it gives CASSRDQGPETQYF.